This TCR beta chain was captured in a study of blood T cell repertoires in COVID-19. Study-wide context: Sources were T cells, B-cell-depleted T cells, or PBMCs; the material itself was cDNA or gDNA.

V lost 5 bases to trimming and J lost 0 bases, with 10 bases between them. The germline V gene encodes CDR1 SQVTM and CDR2 ANQGSEA. This CDR3 spans 13 amino acids. Assay used: immunoSEQ multiplex PCR; TCRdb lists only in-frame clones, some missing. The table shows around 13,000 clones, with roughly four fifths occurring only once. The chain carries TRBV29-1 and TRBJ1-2, with a tentative D call TRBD1 (6 bases). The receptor was isolated from a woman between 55 and 75 years old with acute or convalescent COVID-19. The sequenced material came from peripheral blood. The CDR3 DNA sequence: TGCAGCGTTAGGACAGATACTAACTATGGCTACACCTTC. Encoded protein: CSVRTDTNYGYTF.